Described below is a single TCR beta chain sequence and its context. Trimming cost V 0 bases and J 2 bases; bases outside gene matches: 15. The CDR3 spans 19 residues. CDR1 and CDR2 (germline): MGHRA, YSYEKL. The source of the sample is a study of blood T cell repertoires in COVID-19. For the study at large: Specimens from acute and convalescent COVID-19 originated in the United States, Italy and Spain. The analysed material was cDNA or gDNA that came from T cells, B-cell-depleted T cells, or PBMCs.

Across under 25 US areas, participants ranged in age from about 18 to 90 years. Profiled with immunoSEQ multiplex PCR; TCRdb holds only in-frame clones, not every one. The sample lists more than 450,000 clones; roughly 90% were seen once. Specimen: PBMCs or T cells enriched from blood (not recorded which). V is TRBV4-1 and J is TRBJ1-2; 7 nucleotides align to TRBD1. The receptor comes from a woman between 18 and 30 years old who had recovered from COVID-19. The CDR3: CASSQDSAQGTAENYGYTF. In DNA form, the CDR3 reads TGCGCCAGCAGCCAAGATAGTGCTCAGGGGACAGCTGAAAACTATGGCTACACCTTC.